This record covers a single T cell receptor beta chain. Its target is not known. From the reads, TCRdb called clonotypes with MiXCR, one entry per CDR3 protein. The sample includes around 530,000 distinct CDR3 sequences, about a quarter seen only once; the top ten take roughly 13%. The data are from a study of T cell repertoires in cytomegalovirus infection. About the research overall: It can be stated that public TCR beta signatures indicated CMV infection as well as a matching HLA type. Study-wide results and limits: CMV-specific TCR beta clonotypes restricted by HLA-C dominated the ex vivo response. Cumulative frequency (of public TCR beta family members) identified carriers of CMV plus the relevant HLA.

The CDR3 has 9 amino acids. The germline V gene encodes CDR1 MNHNY and CDR2 SVGAGI (reference sequence). Trimming removed 10 bases at V and 13 bases at J, with 13 bases between. The chain is built from TRBV6-6 and TRBJ1-2; D uncertain. The specimen sequenced was PBMCs. This receptor was taken from a human donor in good health (CMV status not recorded). Some clones in this sample may be carry-over from other donors' samples. The CDR3 DNA sequence: TGTGCCACCAACGAGGGTTTCACCTTC. Its translation: CATNEGFTF.